The text below deals with one T cell receptor beta chain. As yet, its antigen is unknown. This sample is drawn from a study of Tregs in tolerant kidney transplant recipients. Findings of the study overall: In tolerant patients, donor-specific Tregs outgrew total Tregs, suggesting antigen-driven expansion.

Sequenced by immunoSEQ multiplex PCR; TCRdb stores in-frame clones only, minus some. Of roughly 52,000 clones in the sample, over 80% were seen once. Related graft donors supplied nonmyeloablative bone marrow transplants, and mixed chimerism was transient. Sequencing used CD8+ T cells from blood (PBMCs), obtained 24 months after the transplant. The source is a human patient who received a combined kidney and bone marrow transplant. Some T cells here may be from the graft donor.

CDR3 residues: CASTLLDTQYF. For the CDR3, the DNA is TGTGCCAGCACCCTATTGGATACGCAGTATTTT. The rearrangement uses TRBV5-4 and TRBJ2-3; D unclear. The CDR3 spans 11 residues. Trimming removed 6 bases from V and 6 bases from J, with 8 bases in between. Germline assignment: CDR1 SGHNT and CDR2 YYREEE (reference sequence).